This entry concerns a single T cell receptor (beta chain). Which antigen it targets is not known. No much larger clone exists at a distance of one base, and base qualities are not known. The sample's time point label, in plain terms: baseline before first vaccination. Vaccinee samples came from UK trials COV001 and COV002, including a single-blind randomized controlled phase 2/3 trial of AZD1222 (ChAdOx1 nCoV-19) in healthy adults. Trial participant PBMC samples were collected at day 0 and day 28 after the second dose for TCRbeta chain sequencing. In the germline V gene, CDR1 corresponds to MDHEN and CDR2 to SYDVKM. The CDR3 runs 15 residues from the cysteine to the phenylalanine. The entry retains the CDR3 DNA only, 45 bases that are in frame from base 1. The junction carries 19 bases between V and J, which are trimmed by 7 bases and 4 bases respectively. The CDR3 regions of human TCRbeta chains were subjected to immunosequencing. As for the authors' bioinformatics: TCRs in the repertoires were compared against a reference library of SARS-CoV-2-specific TCRs that had been generated with the MIRA antigen-specificity platform. Breadth was defined as the fraction of unique TCRs that were SARS-CoV-2-associated, and depth was defined as the fraction of total T cells that were SARS-CoV-2-associated. Each spike-specific TCR was assigned to its reactive spike region and to a CD4 or CD8 class using the MIRA data. Log10-transformed breadth and depth values were compared by one-way ANOVA with Sidak's multiple comparisons tests. This is the immuneACCESS table as TCRdb keeps it, with only in-frame sequences that have V and J called. A part of the clones is gone; compared with another copy, unresolved V genes explain less than half, and the rest is unexplained. The V and J calls and clone size come from that table; D and trimming were worked out from the DNA. The table for this sample lists 100,000 to 150,000 clones; roughly 90% of them were counted only once. The ten largest account for approximately 1.6% of the sample.

This sample was taken from a study of T cell responses to AZD1222 COVID-19 vaccine (dated by TCRdb to the early 2020s). Study-level background: AZD1222 recipients given second doses at about 4 weeks or at about 12 weeks were pooled, since spike-specific TCR depth and breadth were not found to differ between the two schedules. TCR sequencing was performed for over 230 trial participants, of whom around 210 were given two doses of AZD1222 and approximately 25 were given two doses of MenACWY control vaccine. Trial participants were enrolled by age into subgroups of 18-55, 56-69 and 70-plus years, and around 140, 26 and 57 TCR-sequenced participants, respectively, were included in these subgroups. General conclusions and limits of the study: Participants were mostly white British, with more females than males. The authors suggested clonal diversity may have been underestimated. Reportedly, close to half of the unique spike-specific TCRs recognized epitopes lying outside the regions that are mutated in the B.1.351 and B.1.1.7 variants. Because no samples from the day 14 peak response were available, repertoires could be characterized only after the peak T cell response. The 56-69-year group was small, and its depth increase did not reach significance, likely because of low power. CD4 TCRs associated with the vaccine covered the entire spike protein, and the dominant responses were in regions 160-218 and 743-854. Spike-specific TCR breadth and depth rose significantly after two AZD1222 doses compared with day 0 and with MenACWY recipients. Conclusions about previously exposed vaccinees were limited because only six AZD1222 recipients were SARS-CoV-2 seropositive at baseline.

Recombination joined TRBV28 with TRBJ1-1; the D gene is perhaps TRBD1, on 5 matching bases. Source: peripheral blood, taken on day 0 of AZD1222 vaccination. This clonotype was sampled from an adult in good health. The DNA reads TGTGCCAGCACCCCCGGAGGCTGGGGGTCCACTGAAGCTTTCTTT. This encodes CASTPGGWGSTEAFF.